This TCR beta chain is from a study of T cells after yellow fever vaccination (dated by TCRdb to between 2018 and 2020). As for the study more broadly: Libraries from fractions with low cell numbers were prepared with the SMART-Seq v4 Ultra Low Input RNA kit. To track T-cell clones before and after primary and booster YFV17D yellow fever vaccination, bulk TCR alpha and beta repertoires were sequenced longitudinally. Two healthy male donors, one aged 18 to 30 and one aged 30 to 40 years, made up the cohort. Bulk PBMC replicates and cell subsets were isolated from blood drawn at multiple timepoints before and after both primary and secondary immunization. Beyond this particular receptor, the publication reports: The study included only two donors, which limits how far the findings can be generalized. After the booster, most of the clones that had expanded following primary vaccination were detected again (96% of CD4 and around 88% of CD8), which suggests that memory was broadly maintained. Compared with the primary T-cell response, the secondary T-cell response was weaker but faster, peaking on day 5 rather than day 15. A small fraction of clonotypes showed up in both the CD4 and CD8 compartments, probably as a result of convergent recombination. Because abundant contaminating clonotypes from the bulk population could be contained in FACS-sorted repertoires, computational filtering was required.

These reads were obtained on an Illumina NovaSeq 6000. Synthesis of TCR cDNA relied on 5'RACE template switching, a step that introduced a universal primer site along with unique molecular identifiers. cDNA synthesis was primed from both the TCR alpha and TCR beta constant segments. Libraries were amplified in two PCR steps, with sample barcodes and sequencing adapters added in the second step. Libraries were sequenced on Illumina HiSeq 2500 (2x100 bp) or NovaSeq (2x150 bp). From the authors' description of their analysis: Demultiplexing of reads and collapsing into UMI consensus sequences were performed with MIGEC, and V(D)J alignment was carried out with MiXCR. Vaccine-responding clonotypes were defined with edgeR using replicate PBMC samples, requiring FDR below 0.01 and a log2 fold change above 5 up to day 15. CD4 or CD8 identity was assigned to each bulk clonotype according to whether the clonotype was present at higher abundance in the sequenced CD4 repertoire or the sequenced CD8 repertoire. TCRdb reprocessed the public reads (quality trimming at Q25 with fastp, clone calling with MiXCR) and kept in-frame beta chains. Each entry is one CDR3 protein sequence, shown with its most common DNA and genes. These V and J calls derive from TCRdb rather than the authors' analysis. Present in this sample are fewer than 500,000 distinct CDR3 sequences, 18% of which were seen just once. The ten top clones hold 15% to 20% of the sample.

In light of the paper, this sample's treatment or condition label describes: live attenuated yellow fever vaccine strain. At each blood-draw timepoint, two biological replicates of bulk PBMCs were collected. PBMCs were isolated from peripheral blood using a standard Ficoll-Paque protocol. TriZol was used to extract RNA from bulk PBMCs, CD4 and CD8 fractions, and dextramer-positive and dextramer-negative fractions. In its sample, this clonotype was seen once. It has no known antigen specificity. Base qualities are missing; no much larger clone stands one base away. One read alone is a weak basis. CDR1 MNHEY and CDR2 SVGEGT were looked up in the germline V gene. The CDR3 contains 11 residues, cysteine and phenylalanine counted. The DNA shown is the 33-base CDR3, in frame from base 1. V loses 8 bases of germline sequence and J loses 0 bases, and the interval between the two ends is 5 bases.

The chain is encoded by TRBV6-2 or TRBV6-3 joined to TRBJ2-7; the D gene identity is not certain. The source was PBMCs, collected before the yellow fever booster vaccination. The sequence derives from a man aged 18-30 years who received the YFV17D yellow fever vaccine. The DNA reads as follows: TGTGCCAGCGCGAGCTCCTACGAGCAGTACTTC. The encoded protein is CASASSYEQYF.